Below, one T cell receptor (beta chain) is given with its context. The target antigen is unknown. The data were produced by immunoSEQ multiplex PCR, yet TCRdb's version contains in-frame clones alone and is incomplete. The profile shows around 370,000 clones, roughly 81% of them singletons. Treatment reported: around 19 received Ad26.COV2.S at low or high dose, single or two shots; roughly five received placebo; per-sample allocation not given. After the first vaccine or placebo injection, samples were drawn on day 63. Expression of Wuhan-strain SARS-CoV-2 spike came from the Ad26 vector that formed the vaccine. The sample originates from a study of Ad26.COV2.S vaccination and SARS-CoV-2 variants. The germline CDR1 and CDR2 sequences are LGHNT and FRNRAP. V was clipped by 1 base and J by 0 bases, with 17 bases between them. The CDR3 covers 18 residues. Overall study results and limits: Recipients given vaccine exceeded placebo recipients in spike-specific TCR breadth. Those who received vaccine or placebo ended up with similar non-spike TCR breadth.

The specimen was peripheral blood, collected in a trial of Ad26.COV2.S vaccine versus placebo. The TCR sequence derives from a person between 18 and 60 years old who received the Ad26.COV2.S COVID-19 vaccine or a placebo. The chain has TRBV12-5 and TRBJ2-3, with D hard to call. The CDR3 region has the DNA TGTGCTAGTGGTTTGGCCAGAAGTGAGTATGCTAGCACAGATACGCAGTATTTT. Encoded protein: CASGLARSEYASTDTQYF.